The TCR beta chain described here comes from a study of T-cell reconstitution after alpha-beta-depleted transplantation in children. Study outcomes and limitations: Expanded graft clones, several hundred of them, were reportedly the source of alpha-beta T cells about two months after transplant. The study traced high day-60 TCRbeta diversity in some patients to surviving recipient T cells and thymic progenitors.

Preparation of the TCRbeta library involved a method that used unique molecular identifiers. TCRdb re-called the PCR reads through MiXCR, storing one row per CDR3 protein. This sample carries some 130,000 distinct CDR3 sequences, 8% to 10% of them seen once, and the ten largest clones take 20% to 30%. This clonotype was seen only a few times. Its specificity is unknown. The CDR3 sequence is 11 residues long. J was trimmed by 9 bases and V by 2 bases; bases with no gene match: 3. The germline V gene has CDR1 DFQATT and CDR2 SNEGSKA (reference sequence). Sample: PBMCs, mostly from graft donor cells, taken 180 days after TCRalphabeta/CD19-depleted stem cell transplant. The TCR was taken from a girl under three years old who had a stem cell transplant for combined immunodeficiency, so the T cells may come from the graft donor. The chain is built from TRBV20-1 and TRBJ1-1; TRBD1 aligns across 7 bases. The CDR3 is CSARQGQQAFF. The CDR3 DNA follows: TGCAGTGCTAGACAGGGACAGCAAGCTTTCTTT.